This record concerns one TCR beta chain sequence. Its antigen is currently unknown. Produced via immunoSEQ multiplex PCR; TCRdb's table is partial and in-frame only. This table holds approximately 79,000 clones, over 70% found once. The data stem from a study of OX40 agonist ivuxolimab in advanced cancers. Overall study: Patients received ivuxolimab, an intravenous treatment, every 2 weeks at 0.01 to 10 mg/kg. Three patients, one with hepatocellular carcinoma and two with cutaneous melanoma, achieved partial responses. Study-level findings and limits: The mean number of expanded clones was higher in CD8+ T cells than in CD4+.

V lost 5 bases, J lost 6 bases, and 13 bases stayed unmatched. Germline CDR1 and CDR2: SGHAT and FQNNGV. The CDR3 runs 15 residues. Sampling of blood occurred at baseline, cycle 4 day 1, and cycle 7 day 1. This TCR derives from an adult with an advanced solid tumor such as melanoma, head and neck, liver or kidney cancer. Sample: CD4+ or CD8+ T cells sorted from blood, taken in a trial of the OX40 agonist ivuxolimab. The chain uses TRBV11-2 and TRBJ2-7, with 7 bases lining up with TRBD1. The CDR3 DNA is TGTGCCAGCAGCCCACAAACGGGACAGAGAATCGAGCAGTACTTC. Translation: CASSPQTGQRIEQYF.